These 23 T cell receptor beta chains originate from one sample sequenced in a study of blood T cell repertoires in COVID-19. TCRdb's table, derived via immunoSEQ multiplex PCR, lists solely in-frame clones and lacks some. The data show about 48,000 clones, with 85% to 90% seen just once and under 7% held by the top ten. The sample taken for sequencing was peripheral blood. The receptors derive from a woman in her sixties with acute or convalescent COVID-19.

CDR3 sequence reads: CASSQIVGGGTGAYEQYF. In DNA form, the CDR3 reads TGTGCCAGCAGCCAGATTGTAGGGGGTGGGACAGGGGCCTACGAGCAGTACTTC. The rearrangement links TRBV4-2 to TRBJ2-7; 10 positions match TRBD1. The germline V gene has CDR1 LGHNA and CDR2 YNFKEQ. This CDR3 is 18 amino acids long. Unmatched junction bases numbered 13, after V lost 3 bases and J lost 2 bases.

The chain is built from TRBV5-8 and TRBJ1-5; a weak D match, TRBD1 (6 bases). V lost 1 base and J lost 3, with 14 bases in between. Germline assignment: CDR1 SGHTS and CDR2 YDEGEE. The CDR3 is 16 residues long. CDR3 region: CASSLWGGDNNQPQHF. The CDR3, as DNA: TGTGCCAGCAGCTTGTGGGGAGGGGACAACAATCAGCCCCAGCATTTT.

The rearrangement links TRBV25-1 to TRBJ1-1, with TRBD1 as a possible D gene (6 bases). This CDR3 has 13 residues. Germline V gene lookup returns CDR1 MGHDK and CDR2 SYGVNS. V lost 7 bases, J lost 8 bases, and 17 bases lay in between. DNA of the CDR3: TGTGCCAGCACCTGGACAGAAAAAAAAGAAGCTTTCTTT. It yields the protein CASTWTEKKEAFF.

This rearrangement joins TRBV7-3 to TRBJ2-1, with TRBD2 matching 8 bases. The trim removed 5 bases at V and 0 bases at J, leaving 3 bases unmatched. There are 15 residues in the CDR3. The germline CDR1 and CDR2 sequences are SGHTA and FQGTGA. The CDR3 nucleotides are TGTGCCAGCAGCCTTAGCGGGACCTCCTACAATGAGCAGTTCTTC. Its protein is CASSLSGTSYNEQFF.

V and J are TRBV13 and TRBJ2-7; 10 nucleotides match TRBD1. Per the germline V gene, CDR1 is PRHDT and CDR2 is FYEKMQ (reference sequence). The ends lost 5 bases at V and 5 bases at J; junction bases unmatched: 6. The CDR3 is 14 amino acids. Here the CDR3 DNA reads TGTGCCAGCAGCCCCCGACAGGGGGCACACGAGCAGTACTTC. It translates to CASSPRQGAHEQYF.

V gene TRBV15 combines with J gene TRBJ2-2; 10 nucleotides agree with TRBD1. Germline V lookup: CDR1 LNHNV, CDR2 YYDKDF (reference sequence). This CDR3 has 17 amino acids. V lost 0 bases and J lost 4; bases outside the gene matches: 5. The CDR3 here is CATSRDRQGAATGELFF. CDR3 coding DNA: TGTGCCACCAGCAGAGACCGACAGGGGGCGGCCACCGGGGAGCTGTTTTTT.

The CDR3 region has the DNA TGTGCCAGCAGTGAATCTATCGGCTACACCTTC. It codes for CASSESIGYTF. This rearrangement joins TRBV6-1 to TRBJ1-2; D is unclear. Germline V gives CDR1 MNHNS, CDR2 SASEGT. V lost 2 bases and J lost 8, with 6 bases in between. The CDR3 spans 11 residues.

The table lists this clone with a count of one. The chain combines TRBV29-1 with TRBJ1-1; D may be TRBD1 (5 bases). The CDR3 is 12 amino acids. Trimming pared 6 bases from V and 11 bases from J, leaving 19 bases between. Germline V gene lookup returns CDR1 SQVTM and CDR2 ANQGSEA. The CDR3 DNA reads as TGCAGCGTACAAACTGCAGGGTTTGGGGCTTTCTTT. It specifies CSVQTAGFGAFF.

The J gene is TRBJ1-2, the V gene TRBV5-1, with 9 positions matching TRBD1. Germline V gene sequence: CDR1 SGHRS, CDR2 YFSETQ. The CDR3 length is 14 residues. J gave up 9 bases and V 4 bases, and 10 bases lay outside the gene matches. The CDR3 DNA is TGCGCCAGCAGCCGGGGGGACAGGGATTCGCGCTACACCTTC. As protein: CASSRGDRDSRYTF.

The J gene is TRBJ2-1, the V gene TRBV4-3; the match to TRBD2 covers 12 bases. V was pared by 1 base and J by 7 bases, with 2 bases of the junction left unmatched. The germline CDR1 and CDR2 sequences are LGHNA and YSLEER. The CDR3 consists of 15 residues. CDR3 bases: TGCGCCAGCAGCCAAGGACTAGCGGGAGATAATGAGCAGTTCTTC. Amino acid sequence: CASSQGLAGDNEQFF.

The chain has TRBV14 and TRBJ2-2, with 9 bases fitting TRBD2. This CDR3 region has 15 residues. CDR1 is SGHDN and CDR2 is FVKESK in the germline V gene. Trimming removed 0 bases from V and 6 bases from J; junction bases left unmatched: 2. The CDR3 is CASSQDLAGAGELFF. The CDR3 DNA reads TGTGCCAGCAGCCAAGATTTAGCGGGAGCCGGGGAGCTGTTTTTT. Full variable domain (rest looked up from reference TRBV14 and TRBJ2-2): EAGVTQFPSHSVIEKGQTVTLRCDPISGHDNLYWYRRVMGKEIKFLLHFVKESKQDESGMPNNRFLAERTGGTYSTLKVQPAELEDSGVYFCASSQDLAGAGELFFGEGSRLTVL.

This chain links TRBV5-4 with TRBJ2-3; possible D gene TRBD2, 6 bases. This CDR3 comprises 15 residues. The V gene's germline CDR1 is SGHNT and CDR2 YYREEE (reference sequence). Between the trimmed V and J ends, which lost 2 bases and 2 bases, there was a span of 12 bases. CDR3 DNA: TGTGCCAGCAGCTTCAGTATAGCGGACACAGATACGCAGTATTTT. It codes for CASSFSIADTDTQYF.

The chain couples TRBV4-2 to TRBJ1-4; D is unresolved. The V gene's germline CDR1 is LGHNA and CDR2 YNFKEQ. CDR3 size: 16 residues. V lost 4 bases, J lost 4 bases, and 16 bases lay in between. CDR3 residues: CASSLITGDGNEKLFF. For the CDR3, the DNA is TGTGCCAGCAGCCTAATAACTGGAGACGGTAATGAAAAACTGTTTTTT.

For this clone: Different DNA sequences within this sample yield the same CDR3. V gene TRBV7-3 combines with J gene TRBJ1-6, with TRBD1 matching over 7 bases. Losses at the gene ends were 1 base for V and 9 bases for J; bases not matched to a gene: 6. The CDR3 length is 15 residues. The germline V gene encodes CDR1 SGHTA and CDR2 FQGTGA. The CDR3 is CASSLRTGEGSPLHF. DNA of the CDR3: TGTGCCAGCAGCTTAAGAACAGGGGAAGGTTCACCCCTCCACTTT.

This clone was seen only once. The chain is built from TRBV2 and TRBJ2-5; D is possibly TRBD1 (5 bases). The V end lost 8 bases, the J end lost 5 bases, and 21 bases lay between the germline ends. This CDR3 is 15 amino acids long. CDR1 is SNHLY, CDR2 FYNNEI, per germline. The CDR3 DNA sequence: TGTGCCAGCTTCTACTTCGTCGCAGGGATGGAGACCCAGTACTTC. This sequence encodes CASFYFVAGMETQYF.

The CDR3 region is CASSPHRDVNYGYTF. The CDR3 region has the DNA TGTGCCAGCAGCCCCCACAGGGATGTTAACTATGGCTACACCTTC. The chain couples TRBV14 to TRBJ1-2; D perhaps matches TRBD1 (6 bases). The CDR3 extends over 15 amino acids. V shed 4 bases and J shed 1 base, with 13 bases lying between them. CDR1 and CDR2 (germline): SGHDN, FVKESK. The full variable domain, with the rest looked up from reference TRBV14 and TRBJ1-2, is EAGVTQFPSHSVIEKGQTVTLRCDPISGHDNLYWYRRVMGKEIKFLLHFVKESKQDESGMPNNRFLAERTGGTYSTLKVQPAELEDSGVYFCASSPHRDVNYGYTFGSGTRLTVV.

The V and J genes are TRBV3-1 (or the pseudogene TRBV3-2) and TRBJ2-1; possible D gene TRBD2, 5 bases. Germline assignment: CDR1 LGHDT and CDR2 YNNKEL (reference sequence). The CDR3 has 14 amino acids. Trimming removed 1 base from V and 5 bases from J, with 9 bases in between. The CDR3 is CASSQGLRDNEQFF. CDR3 nucleotide sequence: TGTGCCAGCAGCCAAGGACTACGGGACAATGAGCAGTTCTTC.

The gene calls are TRBV5-1 and TRBJ2-5; 9 bases line up with TRBD2. Germline-derived CDR1 and CDR2 are SGHRS and YFSETQ. The CDR3 extends over 16 amino acids. The V segment lost 0 bases and the J segment 1 base; nucleotides outside the gene matches: 4. The CDR3, as DNA: TGCGCCAGCAGCTTGGTCAGCGGGGGGACCCAAGAGACCCAGTACTTC. Translating it yields CASSLVSGGTQETQYF.

This chain joins TRBV19 and TRBJ2-5; 8 positions match TRBD1. Unmatched junction bases numbered 4, after V lost 2 bases and J lost 5 bases. The CDR3 has 14 residues. Germline CDR1 and CDR2: LNHDA and SQIVND (reference sequence). In DNA, the CDR3 is TGTGCCAGTAGTATATCCAGGGGGCTGGAGACCCAGTACTTC. Translated, it gives CASSISRGLETQYF.

The chain combines TRBV5-4 with TRBJ1-1, with TRBD1 matching 7 bases. In germline, CDR1 is SGHNT, CDR2 YYREEE (reference sequence). CDR3 length equals 13 residues. V lost 4 bases, J lost 10 bases, and 10 bases stayed unmatched. Here the CDR3 DNA reads TGTGCCAGCAGCCTTGGACAGGATAGAGGAGCTTTCTTT. Translating gives CASSLGQDRGAFF.

This chain connects TRBV10-3 to TRBJ2-2, with unresolved D. The V end was cut by 0 bases, the J end by 4 bases, with 9 bases between. Germline V gene sequence: CDR1 ENHRY, CDR2 SYGVKD. The CDR3 sequence is 15 residues long. The CDR3 region has the DNA TGTGCCATCAGTGAGTCGATTTTGAGCACCGGGGAGCTGTTTTTT. Translating it yields CAISESILSTGELFF.

This clone showed up just once. The chain couples TRBV3-1 (or the pseudogene TRBV3-2) to TRBJ2-3, with 12 bases identical to TRBD2. From germline, CDR1 is LGHDT and CDR2 YNNKEL (reference sequence). CDR3 size: 15 residues. Trimming at V came to 6 bases and at J to 5 bases, leaving 6 bases not matched to a gene. This CDR3 is CASSPSGGAVDTQYF. CDR3 DNA: TGTGCCAGCAGTCCTAGCGGGGGGGCCGTAGATACGCAGTATTTT.

The chain recombines TRBV30 with TRBJ2-1, with TRBD1 matching 10 bases. Germline CDR1 reads GTSNPN; CDR2 reads SVGIG (reference sequence). The CDR3 extends over 14 amino acids. With 8 bases clipped from V and 4 bases from J, the junction kept 8 bases outside the gene matches. CDR3 bases: TGTGCCAGAGGGACAGGGGCCGGGTACAATGAGCAGTTCTTC. It codes for CARGTGAGYNEQFF.